This entry concerns a single T cell receptor (beta chain). Its specificity is unknown. The sample is drawn from a study of CXCR3-negative and CXCR3-positive naive CD8 T cells. 5' RACE that incorporated UMI labels was used to prepare the TRB cDNA libraries. TCRdb reanalyzed the 5' RACE reads and collapses them to one entry per CDR3 protein, without DNA. The specimen's table records tens of thousands of distinct CDR3 sequences. General observations from the study: TCR strength was inferred from TRB CDR3 properties, while surface CD5 was comparable between naive subsets.

There are 19 residues in the CDR3. In germline, CDR1 is SGDLS, CDR2 YYNGEE. The material sequenced was naive CXCR3- CD8+ T cells from blood. Subset given: CD45RO-CCR7+CD27+CD95- naive CD8+ T cells lacking CXCR3 (TNR3-). The receptor comes from a human donor in good health. Some clones in this sample may be carry-over from other donors' samples. This sequence joins TRBV9 and TRBJ2-7; TCRdb proposes TRBD2, but this gene call is untestable without DNA. CDR3 amino acids: CASSPTVRDSGHKPYEQYF.